These T cell receptor beta chains were read from a single sample in a study of blood T cell repertoires in COVID-19. The table came from immunoSEQ multiplex PCR; TCRdb's copy has only in-frame clones and leaves some out. The sample holds roughly 240,000 clones; roughly 88% are singletons and the top ten take approximately 5%. Material for sequencing was peripheral blood. The receptor source for this set is a woman aged 80 or over with COVID-19, enrolled during active disease. The CDR3 runs from the conserved cysteine through the conserved F or W. The D gene is left open where the match is weak. For some rows the clone size is stated as once, few or many, or as a class when expanded; others skip it.

D gene,clone size,V gene,J gene,CDR3 length,CDR3 protein,CDR3 DNA
TRBD1,-,TRBV15,TRBJ2-5,14,CATSIPTGSETQYF,TGTGCCACCAGCATCCCGACAGGGTCAGAGACCCAGTACTTC
-,once,TRBV7-9,TRBJ2-2,14,CASNKQGNAGELFF,TGTGCCAGCAATAAACAGGGAAACGCCGGGGAGCTGTTTTTT
-,-,TRBV3-1/TRBV3-2,TRBJ2-5,15,CASSQGFRGQETQYF,TGTGCCAGCAGCCAAGGCTTCAGGGGACAAGAGACCCAGTACTTC
-,few,TRBV28,TRBJ1-2,13,CASTWTGVSGYTF,TGTGCCAGCACCTGGACGGGAGTGAGCGGCTACACCTTC
-,-,TRBV4-2,TRBJ1-1,16,CASSQVAGTMNTEAFF,TGTGCCAGCAGCCAAGTTGCGGGGACGATGAACACTGAAGCTTTCTTT
-,-,TRBV9,TRBJ1-2,13,CASSPNTYYGYTF,TGTGCCAGCAGCCCTAATACTTACTATGGCTACACCTTC
-,-,TRBV6-2/TRBV6-3,TRBJ2-1,16,CASSYPPGIGRDEQFF,TGTGCCAGCAGTTACCCTCCCGGGATAGGGCGGGATGAGCAGTTCTTC
-,-,TRBV28,TRBJ1-2,13,CASNLPPGNGYTF,TGTGCCAGCAACCTACCTCCAGGGAACGGCTACACCTTC
-,-,TRBV7-2,TRBJ2-7,15,CASSQLYGGPYEQYF,TGTGCCAGCAGCCAGTTGTACGGGGGGCCTTACGAGCAGTACTTC
-,-,TRBV7-2,TRBJ1-1,12,CASSPLGDGAFF,TGTGCCAGCAGCCCCCTCGGGGATGGAGCTTTCTTT
-,once,TRBV5-1,TRBJ1-2,16,CASSRGSTGPVDGYTF,TGCGCCAGCAGCCGCGGGTCCACAGGGCCCGTAGATGGCTACACCTTC
-,few,TRBV6-1,TRBJ1-2,15,CASSEQAPQLGGYTF,TGTGCCAGCAGTGAACAGGCGCCTCAATTAGGTGGCTACACCTTC
-,-,TRBV19,TRBJ1-3,14,CASSQQGIENTIYF,TGTGCCAGTAGTCAACAGGGTATTGAAAACACCATATATTTT
TRBD1,-,TRBV6-6,TRBJ1-4,15,CASSGGDRATEKLFF,TGTGCCAGCAGTGGCGGGGACAGGGCAACTGAAAAACTGTTTTTT
TRBD1,-,TRBV27,TRBJ1-2,14,CASSFRQGNDGYTF,TGTGCCAGCAGTTTCCGACAGGGGAACGATGGCTACACCTTC
-,few,TRBV6-5,TRBJ2-1,12,CASSRGGSEQFF,TGTGCCAGCAGCCGAGGGGGAAGTGAGCAGTTCTTC
TRBD1,-,TRBV6-2/TRBV6-3,TRBJ2-7,16,CASSFIYRDRVHEQYF,TGTGCCAGCAGTTTCATTTACCGGGACAGGGTTCACGAGCAGTACTTC
TRBD1,-,TRBV19,TRBJ1-4,15,CASSILGQAQEKLFF,TGTGCCAGTAGTATCCTGGGACAGGCGCAGGAAAAACTGTTTTTT
-,once,TRBV7-2,TRBJ1-2,16,CASSSQGRDRVFGYTF,TGTGCCAGCAGCTCACAGGGTCGGGACCGTGTATTTGGCTACACCTTC
TRBD1,-,TRBV28,TRBJ2-7,12,CASSGQGYEQYF,TGTGCCAGCAGTGGACAGGGCTACGAGCAGTACTTC
TRBD1,-,TRBV5-8,TRBJ1-6,16,CASRVTGDGWNSPLHF,TGTGCCAGCAGGGTCACAGGGGACGGGTGGAATTCACCCCTCCACTTT
-,once,TRBV19,TRBJ2-1,16,CASSIHSKKTYNEQFF,TGTGCCAGTAGTATACACTCGAAAAAAACCTACAATGAGCAGTTCTTC
TRBD1,-,TRBV2,TRBJ1-1,12,CASIQGVSEAFF,TGTGCCAGCATCCAGGGGGTTTCTGAAGCTTTCTTT
-,-,TRBV5-1,TRBJ1-3,15,CASSLDGSSGNTIYF,TGCGCCAGCAGCTTGGACGGTAGCTCTGGAAACACCATATATTTT